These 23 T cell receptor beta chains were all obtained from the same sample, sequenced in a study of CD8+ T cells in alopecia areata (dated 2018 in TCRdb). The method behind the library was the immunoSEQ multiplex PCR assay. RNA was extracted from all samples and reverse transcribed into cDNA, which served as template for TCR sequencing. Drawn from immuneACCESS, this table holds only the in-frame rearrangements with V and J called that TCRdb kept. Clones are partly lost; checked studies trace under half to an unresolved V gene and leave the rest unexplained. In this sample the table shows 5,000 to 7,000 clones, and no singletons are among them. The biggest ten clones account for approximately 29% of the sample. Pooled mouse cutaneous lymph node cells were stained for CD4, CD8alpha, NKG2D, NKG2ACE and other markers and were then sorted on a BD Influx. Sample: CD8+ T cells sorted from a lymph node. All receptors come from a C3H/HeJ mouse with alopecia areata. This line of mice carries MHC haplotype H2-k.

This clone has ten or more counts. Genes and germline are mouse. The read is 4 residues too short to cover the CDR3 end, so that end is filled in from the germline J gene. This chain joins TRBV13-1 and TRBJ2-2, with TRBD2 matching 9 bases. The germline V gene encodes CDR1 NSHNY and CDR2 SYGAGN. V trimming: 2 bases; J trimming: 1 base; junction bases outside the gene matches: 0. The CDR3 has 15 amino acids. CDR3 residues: CASSELGGNTGQLYF. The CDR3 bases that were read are TGTGCCAGCAGTGAACTGGGGGGAAACACCGGG.

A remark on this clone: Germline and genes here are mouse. CDR3 protein: CASSIGLGGAEQFF. The DNA read from the CDR3 is TGTGCCAGCAGTATAGGACTGGGGGGTGCT. The chain has TRBV19 and TRBJ2-1; 10 bases map to TRBD2. Sequencing ends 4 residues short of the CDR3 end; the germline J gene provides the rest. V trimming: 0 bases; J trimming: 6 bases; junction bases outside the gene matches: 0. Germline V gene data show CDR1 as FNHDT and CDR2 as SITEND (reference sequence). The length of the CDR3 is 14 residues.

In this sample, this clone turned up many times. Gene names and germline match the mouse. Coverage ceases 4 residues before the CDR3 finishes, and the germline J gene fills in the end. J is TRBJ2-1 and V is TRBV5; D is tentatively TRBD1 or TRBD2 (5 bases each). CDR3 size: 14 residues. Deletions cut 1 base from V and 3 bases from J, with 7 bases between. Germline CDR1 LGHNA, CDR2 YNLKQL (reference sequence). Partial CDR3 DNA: TGTGCCAGCAGCCAAGGGGGACCCTATGCT. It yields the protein CASSQGGPYA. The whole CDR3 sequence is CASSQGGPYAEQFF.

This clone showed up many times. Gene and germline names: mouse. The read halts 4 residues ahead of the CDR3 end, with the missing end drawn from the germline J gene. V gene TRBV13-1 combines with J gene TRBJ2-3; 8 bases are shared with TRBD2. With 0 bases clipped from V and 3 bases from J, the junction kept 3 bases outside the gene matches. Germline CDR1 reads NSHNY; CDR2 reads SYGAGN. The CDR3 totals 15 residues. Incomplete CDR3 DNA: TGTGCCAGCAGTGATGGGGGGGGGCGCGCAGAA. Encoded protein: CASSDGGGRAE. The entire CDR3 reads CASSDGGGRAETLYF.

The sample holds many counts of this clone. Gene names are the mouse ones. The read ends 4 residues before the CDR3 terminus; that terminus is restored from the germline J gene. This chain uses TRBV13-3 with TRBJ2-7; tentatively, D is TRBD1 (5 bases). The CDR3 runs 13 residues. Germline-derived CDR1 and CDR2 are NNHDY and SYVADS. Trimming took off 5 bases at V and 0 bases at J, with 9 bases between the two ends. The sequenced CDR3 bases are TGTGCCAGCAGACAGGTTAGCTCCTAT. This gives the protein CASRQVSSY. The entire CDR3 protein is CASRQVSSYEQYF.

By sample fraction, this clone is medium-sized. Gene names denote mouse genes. Partial CDR3 DNA: TGTGCCAGCGGTGATGAGGCGGGGGGGCGCGCAGAA. Translation: CASGDEAGGRAE. The entire CDR3 reads CASGDEAGGRAETLYF. The chain combines TRBV13-2 with TRBJ2-3; 8 positions match TRBD2. The CDR3 extends 4 residues past the end of the read, so its final part is completed from the germline J gene. The CDR3 is 16 amino acids. The V segment lost 0 bases and the J segment 3 bases; nucleotides outside the gene matches: 6. Germline lookup yields CDR1 NNHNN and CDR2 SYGAGS (reference sequence).

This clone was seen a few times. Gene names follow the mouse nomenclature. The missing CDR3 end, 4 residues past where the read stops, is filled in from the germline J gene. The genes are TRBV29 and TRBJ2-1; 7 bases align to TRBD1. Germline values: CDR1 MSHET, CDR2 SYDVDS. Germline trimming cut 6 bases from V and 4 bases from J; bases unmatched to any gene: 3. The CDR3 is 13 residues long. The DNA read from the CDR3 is TGTGCTAGCAGCCTGACAGGGTATGCT. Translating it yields CASSLTGYA. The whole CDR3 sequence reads CASSLTGYAEQFF.

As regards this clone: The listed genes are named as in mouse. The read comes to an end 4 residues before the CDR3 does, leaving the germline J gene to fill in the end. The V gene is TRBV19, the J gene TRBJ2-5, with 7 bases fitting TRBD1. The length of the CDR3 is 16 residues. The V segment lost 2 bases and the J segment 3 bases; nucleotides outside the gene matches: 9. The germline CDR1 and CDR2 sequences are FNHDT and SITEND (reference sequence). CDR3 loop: CASSILSGTEQDTQYF. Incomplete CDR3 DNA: TGTGCCAGCAGTATCCTCTCCGGGACAGAACAAGAC.

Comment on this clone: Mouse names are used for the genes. The CDR3 spells CASSGGVQDTQYF. The part of the CDR3 DNA that was read is TGTGCCAGCAGTGGTGGGGTCCAAGAC. The chain has TRBV13-3 and TRBJ2-5, with D possibly being TRBD2 (5 bases). The read is 4 residues too short to cover the CDR3 end, so that end is filled in from the germline J gene. The CDR3 runs 13 residues. V was shortened by 3 bases and J by 2 bases, with 7 bases between the two germline ends. The germline gives CDR1 NNHDY, CDR2 SYVADS.

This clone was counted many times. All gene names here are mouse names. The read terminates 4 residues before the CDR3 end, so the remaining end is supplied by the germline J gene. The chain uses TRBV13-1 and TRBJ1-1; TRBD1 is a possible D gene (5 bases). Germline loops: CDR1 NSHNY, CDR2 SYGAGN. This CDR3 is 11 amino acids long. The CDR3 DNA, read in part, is TGTGCCAGCAGTGGGGGGGGA. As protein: CASSGGG. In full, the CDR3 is CASSGGGEVFF.

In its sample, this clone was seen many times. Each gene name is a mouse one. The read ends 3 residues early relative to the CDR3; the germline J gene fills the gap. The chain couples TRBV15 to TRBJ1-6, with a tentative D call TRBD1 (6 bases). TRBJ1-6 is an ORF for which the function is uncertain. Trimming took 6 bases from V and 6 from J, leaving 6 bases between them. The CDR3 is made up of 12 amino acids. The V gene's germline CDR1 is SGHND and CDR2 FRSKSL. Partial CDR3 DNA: TGTGCCAGCAGACAGGGTAATTCGCCC. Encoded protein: CASRQGNSP. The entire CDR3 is CASRQGNSPLYF.

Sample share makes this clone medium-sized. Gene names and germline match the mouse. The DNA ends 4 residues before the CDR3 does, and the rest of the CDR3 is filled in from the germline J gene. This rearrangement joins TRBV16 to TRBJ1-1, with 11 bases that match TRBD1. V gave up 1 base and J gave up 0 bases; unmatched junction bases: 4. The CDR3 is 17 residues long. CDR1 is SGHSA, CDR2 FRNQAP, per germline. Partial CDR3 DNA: TGTGCAAGCAGCTTAGGCCGGACAGGGGGCTCAAACACA. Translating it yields CASSLGRTGGSNT. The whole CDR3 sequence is CASSLGRTGGSNTEVFF.

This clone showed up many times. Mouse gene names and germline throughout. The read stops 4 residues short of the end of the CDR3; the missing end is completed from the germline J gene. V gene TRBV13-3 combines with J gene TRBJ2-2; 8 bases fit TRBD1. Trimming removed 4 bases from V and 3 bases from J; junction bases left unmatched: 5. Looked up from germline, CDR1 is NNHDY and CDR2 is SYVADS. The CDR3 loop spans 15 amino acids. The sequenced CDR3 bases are TGTGCCAGCAGTCCCAGGGGGCTGGACACCGGG. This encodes CASSPRGLDTG. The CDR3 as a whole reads CASSPRGLDTGQLYF.

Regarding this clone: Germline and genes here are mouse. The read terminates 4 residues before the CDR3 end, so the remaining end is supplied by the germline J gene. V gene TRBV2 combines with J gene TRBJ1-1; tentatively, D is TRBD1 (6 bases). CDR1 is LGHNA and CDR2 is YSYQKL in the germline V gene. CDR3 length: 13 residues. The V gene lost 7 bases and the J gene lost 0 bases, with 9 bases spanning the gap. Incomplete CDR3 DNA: TGTGCCAGCAATGGACAGACAAACACA. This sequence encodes CASNGQTNT. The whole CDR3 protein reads CASNGQTNTEVFF.

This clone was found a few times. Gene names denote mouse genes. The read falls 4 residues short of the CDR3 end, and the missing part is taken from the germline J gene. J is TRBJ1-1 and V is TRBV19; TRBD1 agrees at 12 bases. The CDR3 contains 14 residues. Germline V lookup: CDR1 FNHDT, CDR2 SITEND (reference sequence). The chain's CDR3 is CASSIGTGGPEVFF. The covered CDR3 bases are TGTGCCAGCAGTATCGGGACAGGGGGCCCA.

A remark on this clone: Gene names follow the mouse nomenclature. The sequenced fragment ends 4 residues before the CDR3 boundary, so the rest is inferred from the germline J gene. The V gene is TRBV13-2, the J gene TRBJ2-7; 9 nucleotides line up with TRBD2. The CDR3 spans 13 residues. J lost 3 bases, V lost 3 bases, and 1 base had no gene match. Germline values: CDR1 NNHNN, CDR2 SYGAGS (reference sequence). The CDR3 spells CASGVDWGYEQYF. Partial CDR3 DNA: TGTGCCAGCGGTGTGGACTGGGGCTAT.

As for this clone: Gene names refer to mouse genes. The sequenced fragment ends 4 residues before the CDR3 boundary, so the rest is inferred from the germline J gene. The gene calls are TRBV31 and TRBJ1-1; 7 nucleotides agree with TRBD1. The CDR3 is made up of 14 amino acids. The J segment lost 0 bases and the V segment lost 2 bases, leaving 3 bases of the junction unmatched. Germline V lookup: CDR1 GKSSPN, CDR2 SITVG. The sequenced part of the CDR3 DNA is TGTGCCTGGAGTATCGGACAGGCAAACACA. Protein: CAWSIGQANT. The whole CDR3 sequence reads CAWSIGQANTEVFF.

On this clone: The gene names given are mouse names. The DNA read from the CDR3 is TGTGCCAGCAGTATCTGGGGGGACTATGCT. This gives the protein CASSIWGDYA. The whole CDR3 protein is CASSIWGDYAEQFF. This sequence joins TRBV19 and TRBJ2-1; 8 bases are a match to TRBD2. The CDR3 extends 4 residues past the end of the read, so its final part is completed from the germline J gene. V lost 2 bases and J lost 2; bases outside the gene matches: 0. The CDR3 runs 14 residues. Germline CDR1 is FNHDT and CDR2 is SITEND (reference sequence).

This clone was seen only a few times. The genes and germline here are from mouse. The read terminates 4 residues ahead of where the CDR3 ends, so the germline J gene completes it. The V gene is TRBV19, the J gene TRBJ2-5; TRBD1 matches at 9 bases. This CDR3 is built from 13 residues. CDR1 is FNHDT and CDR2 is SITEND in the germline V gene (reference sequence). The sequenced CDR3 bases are TGTGCCAGCAGTGGGACAGGGAAAGAC. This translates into CASSGTGKD. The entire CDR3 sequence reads CASSGTGKDTQYF.

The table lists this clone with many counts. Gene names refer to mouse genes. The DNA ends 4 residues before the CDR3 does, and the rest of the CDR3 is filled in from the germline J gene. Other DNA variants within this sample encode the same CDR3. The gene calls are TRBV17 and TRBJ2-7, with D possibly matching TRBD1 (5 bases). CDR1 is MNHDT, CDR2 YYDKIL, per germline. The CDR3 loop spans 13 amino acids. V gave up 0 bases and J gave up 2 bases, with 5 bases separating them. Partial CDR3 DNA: TGTGCTAGCAGTAGAGACAGGGCCTAT. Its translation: CASSRDRAY. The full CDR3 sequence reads CASSRDRAYEQYF.

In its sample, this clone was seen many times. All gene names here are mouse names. The covered CDR3 bases are TGCACCTGCAGTGCAGATCCCCACTGGGCGAGTCAAAAC. The encoded protein is CTCSADPHWASQN. The entire CDR3 sequence reads CTCSADPHWASQNTLYF. The chain uses TRBV1 and TRBJ2-4, with a weak D call TRBD2 (6 bases). The read halts 4 residues ahead of the CDR3 end, with the missing end drawn from the germline J gene. Looked up from germline, CDR1 is NSQYPW and CDR2 is LRSPGD (reference sequence). This CDR3 has 17 amino acids. Trimming stripped 0 bases from V and 0 bases from J, with 13 bases between.

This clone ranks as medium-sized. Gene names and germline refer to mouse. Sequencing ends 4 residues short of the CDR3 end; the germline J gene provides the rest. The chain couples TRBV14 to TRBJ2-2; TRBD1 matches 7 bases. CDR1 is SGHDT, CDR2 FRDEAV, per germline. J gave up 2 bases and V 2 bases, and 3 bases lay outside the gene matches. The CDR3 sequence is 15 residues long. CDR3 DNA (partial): TGTGCCAGCAGTTTGCGGGACAGCAACACCGGG. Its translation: CASSLRDSNTG. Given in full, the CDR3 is CASSLRDSNTGQLYF.

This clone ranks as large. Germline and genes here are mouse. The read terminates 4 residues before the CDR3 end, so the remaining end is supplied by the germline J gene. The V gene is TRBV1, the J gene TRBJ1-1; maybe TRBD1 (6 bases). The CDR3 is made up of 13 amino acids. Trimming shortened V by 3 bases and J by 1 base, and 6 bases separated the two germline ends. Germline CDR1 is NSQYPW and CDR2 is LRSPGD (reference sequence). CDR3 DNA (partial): TGCACCTGCAGTGCGACAGGGAACACA. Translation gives CTCSATGNT. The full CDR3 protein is CTCSATGNTEVFF.